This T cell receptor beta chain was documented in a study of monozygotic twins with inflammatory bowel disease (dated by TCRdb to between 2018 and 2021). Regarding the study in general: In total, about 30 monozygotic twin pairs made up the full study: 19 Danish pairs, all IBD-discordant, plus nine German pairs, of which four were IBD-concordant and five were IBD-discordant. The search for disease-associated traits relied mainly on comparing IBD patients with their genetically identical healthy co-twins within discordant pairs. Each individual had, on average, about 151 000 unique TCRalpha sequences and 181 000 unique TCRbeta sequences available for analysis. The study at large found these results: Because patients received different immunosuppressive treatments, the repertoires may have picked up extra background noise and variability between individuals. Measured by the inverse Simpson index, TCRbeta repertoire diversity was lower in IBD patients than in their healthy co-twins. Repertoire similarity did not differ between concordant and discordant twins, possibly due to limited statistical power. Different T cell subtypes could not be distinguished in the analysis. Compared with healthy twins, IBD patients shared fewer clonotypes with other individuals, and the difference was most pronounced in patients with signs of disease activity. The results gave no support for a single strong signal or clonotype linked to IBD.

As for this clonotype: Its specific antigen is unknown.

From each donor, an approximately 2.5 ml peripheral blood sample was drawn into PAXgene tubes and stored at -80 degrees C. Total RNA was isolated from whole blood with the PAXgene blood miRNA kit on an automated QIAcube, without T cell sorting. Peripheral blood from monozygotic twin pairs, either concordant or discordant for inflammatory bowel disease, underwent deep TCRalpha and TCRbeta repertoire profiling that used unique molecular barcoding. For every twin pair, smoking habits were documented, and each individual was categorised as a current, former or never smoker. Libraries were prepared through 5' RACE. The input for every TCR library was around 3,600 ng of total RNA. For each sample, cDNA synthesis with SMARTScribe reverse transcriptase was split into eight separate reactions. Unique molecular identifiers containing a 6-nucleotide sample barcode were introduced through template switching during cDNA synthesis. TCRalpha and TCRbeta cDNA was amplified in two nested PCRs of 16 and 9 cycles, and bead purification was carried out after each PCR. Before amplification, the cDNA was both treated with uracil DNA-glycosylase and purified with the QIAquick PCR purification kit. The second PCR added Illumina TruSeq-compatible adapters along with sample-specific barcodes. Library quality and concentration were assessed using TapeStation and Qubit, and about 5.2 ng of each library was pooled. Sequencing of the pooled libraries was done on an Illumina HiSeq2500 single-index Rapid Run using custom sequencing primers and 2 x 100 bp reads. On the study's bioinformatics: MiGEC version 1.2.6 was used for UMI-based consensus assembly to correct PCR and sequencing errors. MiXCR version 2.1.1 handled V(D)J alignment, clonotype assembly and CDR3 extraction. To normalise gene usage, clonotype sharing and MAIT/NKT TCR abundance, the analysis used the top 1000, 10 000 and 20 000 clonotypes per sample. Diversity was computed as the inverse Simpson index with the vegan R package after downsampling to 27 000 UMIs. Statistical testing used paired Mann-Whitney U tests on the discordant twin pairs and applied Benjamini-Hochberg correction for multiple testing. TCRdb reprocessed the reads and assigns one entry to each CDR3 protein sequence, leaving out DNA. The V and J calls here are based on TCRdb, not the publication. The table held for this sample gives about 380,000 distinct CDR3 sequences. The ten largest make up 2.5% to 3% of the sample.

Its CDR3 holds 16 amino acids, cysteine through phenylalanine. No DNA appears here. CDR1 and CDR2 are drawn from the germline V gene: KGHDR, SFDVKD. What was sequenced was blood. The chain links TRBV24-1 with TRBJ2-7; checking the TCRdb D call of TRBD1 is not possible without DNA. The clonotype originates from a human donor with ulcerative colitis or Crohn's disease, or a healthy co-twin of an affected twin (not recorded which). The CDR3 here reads CATSDARTGTAYEQYF.